The 5 T cell receptor beta chains presented below share a single source sample, sequenced in a study of PD-L1 blockade in urothelial cancer. Data came from immunoSEQ multiplex PCR; TCRdb stores just in-frame clones and leaves some out. The data contain about 74,000 clones, about 90% of them singletons. Time point given: pretreatment peripheral blood. The starting material was PBMCs, obtained around atezolizumab (anti-PD-L1) treatment. These receptors were taken from a man in his 70s with urothelial cancer.

The rearrangement links TRBV28 to TRBJ1-5, with 8 nucleotides matching TRBD1. Per the germline V gene, CDR1 is MDHEN and CDR2 is SYDVKM. The V and J ends lost 5 bases and 0 bases, in that order; junction bases with no gene match: 12. The CDR3 spans 18 residues. CDR3 sequence: CASSTPQGQGYSNQPQHF. Written as DNA, the CDR3 is TGTGCCAGCAGTACCCCCCAAGGACAGGGTTATAGCAATCAGCCCCAGCATTTT.

J is TRBJ2-1 and V is TRBV20-1; D may be TRBD1 (5 bases). The length of the CDR3 is 11 residues. The germline V gene encodes CDR1 DFQATT and CDR2 SNEGSKA (reference sequence). The V end was cut by 3 bases, the J end by 9 bases, with 9 bases between. The DNA of the CDR3 is TGCAGTGCTAGGGTCCAGGGTGAGCAGTTCTTC. Its translation is CSARVQGEQFF.

The V and J genes are TRBV4-1 and TRBJ2-3; 7 bases agree with TRBD2. Germline CDR1 MGHRA, CDR2 YSYEKL. The ends lost 6 bases at V and 3 bases at J; junction bases unmatched: 12. The CDR3 is 16 amino acids. CDR3 coding DNA: TGCGCCAGCAGTCTCCCTCTCCTAGCGGCAACAGATACGCAGTATTTT. Translated, it gives CASSLPLLAATDTQYF.

The gene calls are TRBV11-1 and TRBJ1-4; the D is unclear. This CDR3 is 14 amino acids long. Trimming took off 5 bases at V and 5 bases at J, with 12 bases between the two ends. Looked up from germline, CDR1 is SGHAT and CDR2 is FQDESV (reference sequence). For the CDR3, the DNA is TGTGCCAGCAGCCGAGGGCAACCGAATGAAAAACTGTTTTTT. Protein sequence: CASSRGQPNEKLFF. Filled out from reference TRBV11-1 and TRBJ1-4, the complete variable domain reads EAEVAQSPRYKITEKSQAVAFWCDPISGHATLYWYRQILGQGPELLVQFQDESVVDDSQLPKDRFSAERLKGVDSTLKIQPAELGDSAMYLCASSRGQPNEKLFFGSGTQLSVL.

V and J are TRBV29-1 and TRBJ2-7; TRBD1 is a possible D gene (5 bases). V lost 7 bases to trimming and J lost 7 bases, with 14 bases between them. The CDR3 has 11 amino acids. Germline CDR1 SQVTM, CDR2 ANQGSEA. The CDR3 is CSANQGLEQYF. The DNA for the CDR3 is TGCAGCGCAAACCAGGGATTAGAGCAGTACTTC.